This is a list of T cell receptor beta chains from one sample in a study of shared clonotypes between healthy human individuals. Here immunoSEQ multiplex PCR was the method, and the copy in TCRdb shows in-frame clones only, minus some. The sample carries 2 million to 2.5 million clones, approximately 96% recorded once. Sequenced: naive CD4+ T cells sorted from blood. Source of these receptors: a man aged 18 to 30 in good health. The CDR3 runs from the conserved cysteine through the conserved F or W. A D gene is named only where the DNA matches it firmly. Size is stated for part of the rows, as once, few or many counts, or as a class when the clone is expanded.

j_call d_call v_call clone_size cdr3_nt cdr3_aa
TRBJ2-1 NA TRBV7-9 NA TGTGCCAGCAGCCCGTTTAGCAGTGAGCAGTTCTTC CASSPFSSEQFF
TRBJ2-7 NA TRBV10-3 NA TGTGCCATCAGTGAGTTAACAGGGAAAAGCAACGACGAGCAGTACTTC CAISELTGKSNDEQYF
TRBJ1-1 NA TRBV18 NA TGTGCCAGCTCGACCCAGGAGGGAATTGAAGCTTTCTTT CASSTQEGIEAFF
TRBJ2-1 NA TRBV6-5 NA TGTGCCAGCAGTTACCCGGGCCCGACGGCAAATGAGCAGTTCTTC CASSYPGPTANEQFF
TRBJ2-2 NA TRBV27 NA TGTGCCAGCAAGGCGGTATCGAACACCGGGGAGCTGTTTTTT CASKAVSNTGELFF
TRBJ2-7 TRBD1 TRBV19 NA TGTGCCAGTAGTATAAGGGGACAGGGCGCCTACGAGCAGTACTTC CASSIRGQGAYEQYF
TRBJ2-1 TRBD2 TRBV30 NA TGTGCCTGGAGTTTCGGAGCGGGATTCAATGAGCAGTTCTTC CAWSFGAGFNEQFF
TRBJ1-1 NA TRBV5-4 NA TGTGCCAGCAGCGCGGGGCAGGTGAACACTGAAGCTTTCTTT CASSAGQVNTEAFF
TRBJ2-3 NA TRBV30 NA TGTGCCTGGAGTGGCCCTGCGGGCCAGTATTTT CAWSGPAGQYF
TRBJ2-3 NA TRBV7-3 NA TGTGCCAGCAGCTTCCGGGACGGTTCGTCGGATACGCAGTATTTT CASSFRDGSSDTQYF
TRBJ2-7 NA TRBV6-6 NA TGTGCCAGCAGCCCCGTTAATCCCTACGAGCAGTACTTC CASSPVNPYEQYF
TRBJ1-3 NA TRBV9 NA TGTGCCAGCAGCCAGGGTCCTGGAAACACCATATATTTT CASSQGPGNTIYF
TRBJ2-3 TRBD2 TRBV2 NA TGTGCCACCCAGGGACTAGCGGGCACAGATACGCAGTATTTT CATQGLAGTDTQYF
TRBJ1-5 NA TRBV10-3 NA TGTGCCATCAGTGAGTCTAGGGGACTACCCCAGCATTTT CAISESRGLPQHF
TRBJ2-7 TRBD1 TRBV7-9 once TGTGCCAGCACCCTGACAGGGTCAATCTACGAGCAGTACTTC CASTLTGSIYEQYF
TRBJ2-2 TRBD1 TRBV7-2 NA TGTGCCAGCAGCTTACGGAGGACAGGGGGCGACGCCGGGGAGCTGTTTTTT CASSLRRTGGDAGELFF
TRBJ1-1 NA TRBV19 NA TGTGCCAGTAGTATTGAAGGGCTTAGCACTGAAGCTTTCTTT CASSIEGLSTEAFF
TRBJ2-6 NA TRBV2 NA TGTGCCAGCAGTGCAGGGACGGGCAGCTCTGGGGCCAACGTCCTGACTTTC CASSAGTGSSGANVLTF
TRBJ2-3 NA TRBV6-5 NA TGTGCCAGCAGCCGAACCAGGGATACGCAGTATTTT CASSRTRDTQYF
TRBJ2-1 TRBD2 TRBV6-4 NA TGTGCCAGCAGTGGAGGGGGACTAGCCGAGGAGGAGCAGTTCTTC CASSGGGLAEEEQFF
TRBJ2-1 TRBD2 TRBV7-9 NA TGTGCCACGGGGGGGTCAGAAAGGCAGTTCTTC CATGGSERQFF
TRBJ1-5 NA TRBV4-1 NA TGCGCCAGCAGCCATGCAGGAAAGAAGGGTCAGCCCCAGCATTTT CASSHAGKKGQPQHF
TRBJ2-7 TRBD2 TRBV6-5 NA TGTGCCAGCAGCACCTTGGGGGGGAACGAGCAGTACTTC CASSTLGGNEQYF
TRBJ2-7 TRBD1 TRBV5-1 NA TGCGCCAGCAGTCTGGACGGACAGGGGGCGGGTTACGAGCAGTACTTC CASSLDGQGAGYEQYF
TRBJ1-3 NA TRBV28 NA TGTGCCAGCAGTTTATCGGGGGAATGGGGGGTCGCCCACTCTGGAAACACCATATATTTT CASSLSGEWGVAHSGNTIYF
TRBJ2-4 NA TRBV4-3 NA TGCGCCAGCAGCCAATTCCGGGATGTGAAAAACATTCAGTACTTC CASSQFRDVKNIQYF
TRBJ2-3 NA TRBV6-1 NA TGTGCCAGCAGCCCGGGGGACCCCACAGATACGCAGTATTTT CASSPGDPTDTQYF
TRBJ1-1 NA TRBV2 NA TGCGCCAGCAGTGAACTGGAGGACACTGAAGCTTTCTTT CASSELEDTEAFF
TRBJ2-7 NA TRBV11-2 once TGTGCCAGCAGCCTTGGGAAGGGGGTCTACGAGCAGTACTTC CASSLGKGVYEQYF
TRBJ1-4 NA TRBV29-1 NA TGCAGCGCCAGACAGGATAATGAAAAACTGTTTTTT CSARQDNEKLFF
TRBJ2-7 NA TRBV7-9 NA TGTGCCAGCAGTTACGGCGGGGCCGGGACGGCGAACTACGAGCAGTACTTC CASSYGGAGTANYEQYF
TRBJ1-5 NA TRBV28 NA TGTGCCAGCAGTACCCAGAGCTACAATCAGCCCCAGCATTTT CASSTQSYNQPQHF
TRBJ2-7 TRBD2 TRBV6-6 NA TGTGCCAGCAGTTATACCGCGGGGGCCTACGAGCAGTACTTC CASSYTAGAYEQYF
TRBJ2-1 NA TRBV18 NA TGTGCCAGCTCACCACCCGGGGTTGGGGGTAATGAGCAGTTCTTC CASSPPGVGGNEQFF
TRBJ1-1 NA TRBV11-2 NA TGTGCCAGCAGCTTAGCTCGGGGTTTGAACACTGAAGCTTTCTTT CASSLARGLNTEAFF
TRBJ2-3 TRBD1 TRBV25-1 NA TGTGCCAGCAGTGCTGACAGGGGAAGCACAGATACGCAGTATTTT CASSADRGSTDTQYF
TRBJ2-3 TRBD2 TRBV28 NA TGTGCCAGCACACGGGGGGGTCGAGATACGCAGTATTTT CASTRGGRDTQYF
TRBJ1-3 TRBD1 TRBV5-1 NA TGCGCCAGCAGCCCAGACAGGGAGAGGCCTGGAAACACCATATATTTT CASSPDRERPGNTIYF
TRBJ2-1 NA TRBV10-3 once TGTGCCATCAGTGAGCTCGACAGGCAGCTCGTTGAGCAGTTCTTC CAISELDRQLVEQFF
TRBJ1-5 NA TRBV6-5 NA TGTGCCAGCAGTCGCGGGGGGGGCGCGGAGCCCCAGCATTTT CASSRGGGAEPQHF
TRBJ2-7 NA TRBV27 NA TGTGCCAGCAGTTTCTTCCTTAGAGACGAGCAGTACTTC CASSFFLRDEQYF
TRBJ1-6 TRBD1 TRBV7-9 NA TGTGCCAGCAGCTTAGACAGGACAGGGAAATCACCCCTCCACTTT CASSLDRTGKSPLHF
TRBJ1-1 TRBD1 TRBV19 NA TGTGCCAGTAGTCCTCAAGCTGGACAGGTGGTGCGAGCTTTCTTT CASSPQAGQVVRAFF
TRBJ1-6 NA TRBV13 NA TGTGCCAGCAGCTTAATTGATTCACCCCTCCACTTT CASSLIDSPLHF
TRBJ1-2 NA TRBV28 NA TGTGCCGGGGGCGGAATTAACTATGGCTACACCTTC CAGGGINYGYTF
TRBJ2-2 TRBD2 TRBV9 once TGTGCCAGCAGCTCCCGGACTAGCGATAACACCGGGGAGCTGTTTTTT CASSSRTSDNTGELFF